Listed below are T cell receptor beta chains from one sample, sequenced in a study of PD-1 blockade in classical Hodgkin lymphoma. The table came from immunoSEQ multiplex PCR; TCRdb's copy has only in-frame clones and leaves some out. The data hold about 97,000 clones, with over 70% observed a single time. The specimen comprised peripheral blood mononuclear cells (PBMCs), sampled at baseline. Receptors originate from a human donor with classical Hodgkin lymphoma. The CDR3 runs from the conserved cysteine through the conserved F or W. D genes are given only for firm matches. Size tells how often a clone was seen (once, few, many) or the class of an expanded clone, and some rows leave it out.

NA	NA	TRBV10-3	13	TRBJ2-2	CAISEIAGGELFF	TGTGCCATCAGTGAGATAGCAGGCGGGGAGCTGTTTTTT
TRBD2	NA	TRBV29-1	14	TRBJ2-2	CSVTPGGNTGELFF	TGCAGCGTAACTCCGGGAGGAAACACCGGGGAGCTGTTTTTT
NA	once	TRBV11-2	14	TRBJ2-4	CASSFGPQRPIQYF	TGTGCCAGCAGCTTCGGGCCCCAAAGGCCCATTCAGTACTTC
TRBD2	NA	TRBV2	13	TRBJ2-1	CASSVLAGGEQFF	TGTGCCAGCAGTGTACTTGCGGGAGGTGAGCAGTTCTTC
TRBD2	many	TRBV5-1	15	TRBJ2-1	CASSLRTSGDNEQFF	TGCGCCAGCAGCCTACGGACTAGCGGAGACAATGAGCAGTTCTTC
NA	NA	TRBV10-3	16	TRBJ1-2	CAISDVGGAGNYGYTF	TGTGCCATCAGTGATGTAGGGGGGGCTGGAAACTATGGCTACACCTTC
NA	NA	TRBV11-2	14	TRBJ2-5	CASSSAATQETQYF	TGTGCCAGCAGCTCGGCGGCCACACAAGAGACCCAGTACTTC
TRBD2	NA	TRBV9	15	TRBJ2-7	CASSVGGTSEYEQYF	TGTGCCAGCAGCGTAGGCGGGACTAGCGAGTACGAGCAGTACTTC
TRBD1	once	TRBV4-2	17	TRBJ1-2	CASSQDQPGQEFYGYTF	TGTGCCAGCAGCCAAGATCAACCGGGACAGGAGTTCTATGGCTACACCTTC
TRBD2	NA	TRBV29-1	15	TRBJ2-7	CSVSKPGLAGSEQYF	TGCAGCGTTTCGAAGCCGGGACTAGCGGGATCCGAGCAGTACTTC
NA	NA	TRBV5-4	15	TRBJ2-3	CASSELLLGTDTQYF	TGTGCCAGCAGTGAGCTTTTACTTGGCACAGATACGCAGTATTTT
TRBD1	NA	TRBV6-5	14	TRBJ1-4	CASRPGTGVEKLFF	TGTGCCAGCAGACCCGGGACAGGGGTTGAAAAACTGTTTTTT
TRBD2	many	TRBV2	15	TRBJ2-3	CASSAQPSGRDTQYF	TGTGCCAGCAGCGCCCAACCTAGCGGGAGGGATACGCAGTATTTT
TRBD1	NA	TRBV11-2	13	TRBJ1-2	CASGQTGYVGYTF	TGTGCCAGCGGTCAGACAGGGTACGTTGGCTACACCTTC
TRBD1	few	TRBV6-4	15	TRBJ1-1	CASRRQGKENTEAFF	TGTGCCAGCAGACGACAGGGAAAGGAGAACACTGAAGCTTTCTTT
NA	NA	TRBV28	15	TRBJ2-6	CASSTGSSGANVLTF	TGTGCCAGCAGTACAGGGTCCTCTGGGGCCAACGTCCTGACTTTC
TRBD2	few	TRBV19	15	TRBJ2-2	CASRTIAGENGELFF	TGTGCCAGTAGGACAATAGCGGGAGAGAACGGGGAGCTGTTTTTT
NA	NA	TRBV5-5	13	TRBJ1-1	CASSLWGGNEAFF	TGTGCCAGCAGCTTATGGGGTGGTAATGAAGCTTTCTTT
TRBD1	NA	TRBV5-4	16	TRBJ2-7	CASSYATGTETYEQYF	TGTGCCAGCAGCTATGCAACAGGGACAGAGACCTACGAGCAGTACTTC
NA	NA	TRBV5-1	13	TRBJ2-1	CASSLTGTNEQFF	TGCGCCAGCAGCTTAACGGGAACCAATGAGCAGTTCTTC
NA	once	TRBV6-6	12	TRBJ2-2	CASVGGPGELFF	TGTGCCAGCGTGGGGGGCCCCGGGGAGCTGTTTTTT
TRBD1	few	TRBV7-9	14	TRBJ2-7	CASSLPGQGHEQYF	TGTGCCAGCAGCTTACCGGGACAGGGCCACGAGCAGTACTTC
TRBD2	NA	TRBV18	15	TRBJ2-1	CASSPRTSAGNEQFF	TGTGCCAGCTCACCGAGGACTAGCGCCGGTAATGAGCAGTTCTTC
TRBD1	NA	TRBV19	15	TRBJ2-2	CASTRWDSRAGELFF	TGTGCCAGTACTAGGTGGGACAGTCGAGCCGGGGAGCTGTTTTTT
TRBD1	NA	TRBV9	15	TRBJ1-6	CASSPLGQVNSPLHF	TGTGCCAGCAGCCCCCTGGGACAGGTTAATTCACCCCTCCACTTT
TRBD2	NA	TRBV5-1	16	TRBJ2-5	CASSFGSGGAEETQYF	TGCGCCAGCAGCTTTGGGAGCGGGGGGGCAGAAGAGACCCAGTACTTC
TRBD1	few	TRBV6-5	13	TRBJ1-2	CASSPDRAYGYTF	TGTGCCAGCAGTCCGGACAGGGCCTATGGCTACACCTTC
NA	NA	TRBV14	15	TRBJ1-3	CASSPRWSSGNTIYF	TGTGCCAGCAGCCCAAGGTGGTCCTCTGGAAACACCATATATTTT